The 17 T cell receptor beta chains reported below all come from one sample, sequenced in a study of blood T cells in healthy people across ages. Then a second PCR, running roughly 6 to 12 cycles, was carried out with a sample-barcoded 5' primer and a J-beta primer mix. TCRdb itself ran the 5' RACE reads through MiXCR, one entry per CDR3 protein. The table includes 800,000 to 1,300,000 distinct CDR3 sequences, almost 25% detected once. The same sample was also studied in work on T cells of mothers and their children.

Sequenced material: blood. Every receptor here comes from a girl aged 2 to 9 in good health.

A remark on this clonotype: At one end the junction does not follow the germline gene, possibly because of a read error. The gene calls are TRBV29-1 and TRBJ1-6; D perhaps matches TRBD1 (6 bases). The CDR3 is made up of 14 amino acids. Germline lookup yields CDR1 SQVTM and CDR2 ANQGSEA. CDR3 in DNA: TGCAGCGTCCACAGGGAAGCGTATAGTTCACCCCTCCACTTT. It is translated as CSVHREAYSSPLHF.

The genes are TRBV5-6 and TRBJ2-3; TRBD1 might be the D (5 bases). Germline-derived CDR1 and CDR2 are SGHDT and YYEEEE. V lost 3 bases to trimming and J lost 1 base, with 18 bases between them. This CDR3 region has 17 residues. The CDR3 nucleotides are TGTGCCAGCAGCTCTCAGACAGTCTACGGTCGCACAGATACGCAGTATTTT. Amino acids: CASSSQTVYGRTDTQYF.

This rearrangement joins TRBV29-1 to TRBJ2-7, with D possibly being TRBD1 (6 bases). The ends were cut back, 7 bases at V and 6 bases at J, with 22 bases in the middle. CDR1 SQVTM and CDR2 ANQGSEA come from the germline V gene. The CDR3 extends over 14 amino acids. The CDR3 spells CSGSQTGKVGEQYF. CDR3 nucleotide sequence: TGCAGCGGATCTCAAACAGGGAAGGTCGGCGAGCAGTACTTC.

On this clonotype itself: At one of its ends the junction is not consistent with the germline gene, which may arise from a read error. The J gene is TRBJ2-5, the V gene TRBV24-1; the match to TRBD2 covers 12 bases. The end of the DNA is better explained by TRBJ2-1, so the J call may be wrong. The germline gives CDR1 KGHDR, CDR2 SFDVKD. The CDR3 is 15 amino acids. CDR3 amino acids: CAASDLTSGGNEQFF. For the CDR3, the DNA is TGTGCCGCCAGTGATTTAACTAGCGGGGGGAATGAGCAGTTCTTC.

V usage is TRBV4-2 and J usage is TRBJ2-5, with D perhaps matching TRBD1 or TRBD2 (5 bases each). Germline loops: CDR1 LGHNA, CDR2 YNFKEQ. Trimming shortened V by 1 base and J by 4 bases, and 10 bases separated the two germline ends. CDR3 length equals 14 residues. CDR3 sequence (DNA): TGTGCCAGCAGCCAAGGTTTGAGGGGAGAGACCCAGTACTTC. This translates into CASSQGLRGETQYF.

This chain connects TRBV6-6 to TRBJ2-5; no reliable D call. CDR3 length: 15 amino acids. Germline V gene sequence: CDR1 MNHNY, CDR2 SVGAGI (reference sequence). V shed 5 bases and J shed 2 bases, with 15 bases lying between them. CDR3 in amino acids: CASSDQTRKQETQYF. In nucleotides, the CDR3 is TGTGCCAGCAGTGACCAAACACGAAAACAAGAGACCCAGTACTTC.

The chain has TRBV5-6 and TRBJ2-5, with D possibly TRBD2 on 5 matching bases. The end of the DNA is better explained by TRBJ2-7, so the J call may be wrong. The CDR3 is 14 amino acids. The germline CDR1 and CDR2 sequences are SGHDT and YYEEEE. In nucleotides, the CDR3 is TGTGCCAGCAGCTTTTCGAGGGTCCTCTACGAGCAGTACTTC. Translated: CASSFSRVLYEQYF.

This clonotype was seen only a few times. The V call is TRBV4-1, the J call TRBJ2-5; D is uncertain. Trimming removed 1 base at V and 3 bases at J, with 12 bases between. Germline V gives CDR1 MGHRA, CDR2 YSYEKL. The CDR3 consists of 15 residues. The CDR3: CASSQVVGTKETQYF. The CDR3 DNA reads TGCGCCAGCAGCCAAGTCGTCGGAACAAAAGAGACCCAGTACTTC.

This clonotype was observed a handful of times. The chain employs TRBV15 and TRBJ2-6; D perhaps matches TRBD2 (7 bases). Germline V gene lookup returns CDR1 LNHNV and CDR2 YYDKDF (reference sequence). Trimming removed 0 bases at V and 1 base at J, with 16 bases between. This CDR3 contains 19 residues. CDR3 in DNA: TGTGCCACCAGCAGAGAGATTAGTGGGGGGGCATCTGGGGCCAACGTCCTGACTTTC. This translates into CATSREISGGASGANVLTF.

The chain couples TRBV29-1 to TRBJ2-2; D remains unclear. V shed 4 bases and J shed 7 bases, with 7 bases lying between them. CDR1 is SQVTM, CDR2 ANQGSEA, per germline. The CDR3 consists of 11 residues. The CDR3 DNA reads TGCAGCGTTGTGGTGAGCGGGGAGCTGTTTTTT. This codes for CSVVVSGELFF.

In its sample, this clonotype was seen a few times. The chain joins TRBV7-9 to TRBJ2-2, with D possibly TRBD1 on 6 matching bases. Germline V CDR1 and CDR2: SEHNR, FQNEAQ (reference sequence). This CDR3 is built from 16 residues. V lost 4 bases to trimming and J lost 1 base, with 13 bases between them. Here the CDR3 reads CASSSLQGLNTGELFF. The CDR3 nucleotides read TGTGCCAGCAGCTCGCTGCAGGGGCTGAACACCGGGGAGCTGTTTTTT.

On this clonotype: Relative to the germline gene, one junction end is altered; a read error may explain this. This sequence joins TRBV12-5 and TRBJ2-5, with TRBD1 identical over 7 bases. The CDR3 spans 13 residues. Germline lookup yields CDR1 LGHNT and CDR2 FRNRAP. The CDR3 region is CASAGTEKETQHF. Written as DNA, the CDR3 is TGTGCTAGTGCCGGGACAGAAAAAGAGACCCAGCACTTC.

This clonotype was seen only a few times. The gene calls are TRBV10-1 and TRBJ1-6, with 7 bases identical to TRBD1. From germline, CDR1 is WNHNN and CDR2 SYGVQD (reference sequence). Trimming at V came to 6 bases and at J to 11 bases, leaving 19 bases not matched to a gene. CDR3 size: 17 residues. The CDR3 coding sequence is TGCGCCAGCAGGAATTGGGCCGGAGCCCTCAGGGGGACACCCCTCCACTTT. As protein: CASRNWAGALRGTPLHF.

In this sample, this clonotype turned up a few times. This rearrangement joins TRBV4-1 to TRBJ2-1; no clear D. Near its end, the DNA agrees better with TRBJ2-5, so the J call may be wrong. Germline CDR1 MGHRA, CDR2 YSYEKL. CDR3 length: 13 amino acids. CDR3 DNA: TGCGCCAGCAGCCAAGATCTCTCGGCGACCCAGTACTTC. This translates into CASSQDLSATQYF.

This clonotype was found a few times. The CDR3: CASSPKPRRGPYGYTF. The CDR3 region has the DNA TGTGCCAGCAGTCCAAAACCCAGGCGGGGCCCCTATGGCTACACCTTC. The gene calls are TRBV7-9 and TRBJ1-2, with D possibly matching TRBD1 (5 bases). Trimming took 6 bases from V and 4 from J, leaving 21 bases between them. Germline V lookup: CDR1 SEHNR, CDR2 FQNEAQ (reference sequence). The CDR3 has 16 residues.

A few counts support this clonotype. This rearrangement joins TRBV20-1 to TRBJ2-7, with a weak D call TRBD1 (6 bases). CDR1 and CDR2 (germline): DFQATT, SNEGSKA (reference sequence). This CDR3 comprises 14 residues. The V end lost 5 bases, the J end lost 3 bases, and 17 bases lay between the germline ends. CDR3 protein: CSALPRAGVYEQYF. CDR3 nucleotides: TGCAGTGCTCTTCCCCGGGCAGGGGTCTACGAGCAGTACTTC.

J is TRBJ1-4 and V is TRBV7-9; no reliable D call. CDR3 length equals 13 residues. Germline V gene sequence: CDR1 SEHNR, CDR2 FQNEAQ (reference sequence). V lost 5 bases to trimming and J lost 6 bases, with 10 bases between them. The CDR3 spells CASSQATDEKLFF. The CDR3 DNA follows: TGTGCCAGCAGCCAAGCTACCGATGAAAAACTGTTTTTT.